This record looks at one T cell receptor (beta chain) sequence and its context. Antigen specificity is unknown. The junction departs from the called germline gene at one end, perhaps through a read error. The library came from three nested PCR rounds adapted from ARM-PCR protocols. TCRdb passed the multiplex PCR reads through MiXCR, listing each CDR3 protein once. The sample records roughly 81,000 distinct CDR3 sequences, around 57% being singletons. The template was RNA from unsorted bulk tissue. The CDR3 spans 13 residues. The germline CDR1 and CDR2 sequences are SEHNR and FQNEAQ (reference sequence). These data belong to a study of tumor and adjacent non-tumor tissue in lung cancer. In the study overall: There were some 12 adenocarcinoma, a couple of squamous cell carcinoma and 1 small cell lung cancer cases.

Findings of the study overall: Normal lung showed higher cumulative top 100 clone frequency than tumor.

This sequence joins TRBV7-9 and TRBJ2-5; possible D gene TRBD2, 5 bases. The receptor was isolated from a man in his 70s with non-small cell lung cancer. The sample was lung tumor tissue. CDR3 nucleotide sequence: TGTGCCAGCGGCCGGCCCCCACTAGAGACCCATTACTTC. It codes for CASGRPPLETHYF.